This T cell receptor (beta chain) was documented in a study of blood T cell repertoires in COVID-19. The wider study: Both acute and convalescent COVID-19 samples were obtained from the United States, Italy and Spain. T cells, B-cell-depleted T cells, or PBMCs provided the cDNA or gDNA that served as material.

Authors' processing steps: Reference gene primers were amplified, and this amplification served to estimate nucleated cell counts. The protocol was immunoSEQ multiplex PCR, while the TCRdb copy is restricted to in-frame clones and leaves out a portion. That table furnishes V, J and clone size, whereas the DNA furnished D and trimming. The table includes 200,000 to 300,000 clones, roughly 82% detected once. Germline V lookup: CDR1 ENHRY, CDR2 SYGVKD. J lost 5 bases, V lost 7 bases, and 7 bases had no gene match. CDR3 size: 14 residues. This clone came up a few times. The Seattle patients joined while their infection was active and were tracked longitudinally afterward.

V gene TRBV10-3 combines with J gene TRBJ1-2, with 10 bases matching TRBD1. Sequencing was done on a sample of peripheral blood. The sequence derives from a woman older than 75 with COVID-19, enrolled during active disease. In DNA, the CDR3 is TGTGCCATCAAGAGGACAGGGGGATCTTATGGCTACACCTTC. It encodes CAIKRTGGSYGYTF.